This T cell receptor (beta chain) was identified during a study of CD8 T cells in ankylosing spondylitis. Points from the study as a whole: Some of these motif variants have turned up before, in reports on reactive arthritis synovial fluid and blood. A motif of fewer than ten highly homologous TCR beta variants was seen as apparently characteristic of ankylosing spondylitis blood. CD8+ cells made up the disease-linked clones, which were relatively rare in peripheral blood.

Regarding this clonotype: Its specificity is unknown.

Library preparation for TCR beta used quantitative 5'-RACE with molecular barcodes. TCRdb fed the 5' RACE reads into MiXCR, producing one record per CDR3 protein. The sample includes more than 600,000 distinct CDR3 sequences, around a fifth of them seen just once. The V and J ends lost 2 bases and 0 bases respectively, with 14 bases between them. The CDR3 is made up of 16 amino acids. Germline V gene lookup returns CDR1 GTSNPN and CDR2 SVGIG (reference sequence). The sample was blood, either unsorted or a sorted T cell fraction (not recorded which). This clonotype originated in a male donor with ankylosing spondylitis. The rearrangement joins TRBV30 to TRBJ2-1, with D possibly matching TRBD2 (5 bases). The CDR3 reads CAWSIGRTSSYNEQFF. The DNA for the CDR3 is TGTGCCTGGAGTATCGGACGGACTTCCTCCTACAATGAGCAGTTCTTC.